The source of this T cell receptor beta chain is a study of T cells in Graves' hyperthyroidism and ophthalmopathy. This clonotype occurred many times. The germline gene is not matched at one end of the junction; a read error may be the cause. The TCR beta CDR3 regions underwent amplification using RNA transcripts as the source. HTBI primers drove first-round RT-PCR of the TCR CDR3. TCRdb recomputed calls from the multiplex PCR reads with MiXCR, one row per CDR3 protein. The data hold hundreds of thousands of distinct CDR3 sequences, with roughly 15% observed a single time. This CDR3 has 12 residues. The germline CDR1 and CDR2 sequences are MDHEN and SYDVKM.

This TCR was sampled from a woman in her forties with Graves' ophthalmopathy. The V and J genes are TRBV28 and TRBJ2-7; D may be TRBD2 (5 bases). Sample: blood. The CDR3 DNA reads as TGTGCCAACAGTCCCCCGGGGTACGAGCAGTACTTC. Translation: CANSPPGYEQYF.